These 22 T cell receptor beta chains were all obtained from the same sample, sequenced in a study of T cell responses to AZD1222 COVID-19 vaccine. Generated by immunoSEQ multiplex PCR, the TCRdb table keeps only in-frame clones and is missing some. The sample lists over 150,000 clones, around 88% seen once, with about 0.53% in the top ten. The material was peripheral blood, obtained on day 0 of AZD1222 vaccination. The receptors originated from an adult in good health.

This chain joins TRBV13 and TRBJ2-3; D ambiguous. V lost 4 bases, J lost 0 bases, and 5 bases lay in between. CDR1 is PRHDT, CDR2 FYEKMQ, per germline (reference sequence). CDR3 length equals 13 residues. CDR3 region: CASSSTSTDTQYF. In DNA, the CDR3 is TGTGCCAGCAGCTCGACTAGCACAGATACGCAGTATTTT.

The chain employs TRBV6-6 and TRBJ1-5; D remains unclear. CDR1 and CDR2 from the germline V gene are MNHNY and SVGAGI (reference sequence). Trimming shortened V by 0 bases and J by 5 bases, and 14 bases separated the two germline ends. This CDR3 is built from 16 residues. CDR3 nucleotides: TGTGCCAGCAGTTACTCGATGTCGACAAAATATCAGCCCCAGCATTTT. This translates into CASSYSMSTKYQPQHF.

The rearrangement uses TRBV6-5 and TRBJ1-2; D is unresolved. The V end was cut by 7 bases, the J end by 1 base, with 13 bases between. CDR3 length: 14 amino acids. Germline CDR1 reads MNHEY; CDR2 reads SVGAGI. CDR3: CASTPDGGNYGYTF. The CDR3 region has the DNA TGTGCCAGCACCCCGGACGGCGGTAACTATGGCTACACCTTC.

The chain carries TRBV5-5 and TRBJ1-2, with a tentative D call TRBD1 (6 bases). With 4 bases removed from V and 0 bases from J, the gap between germline ends came to 13 bases. Germline V gives CDR1 SGHKS, CDR2 YYEKEE (reference sequence). The length of the CDR3 is 15 residues. The CDR3 coding sequence is TGTGCCAGCAGCCCCGGACAGTCTGCTAACTATGGCTACACCTTC. Its protein product is CASSPGQSANYGYTF. Full variable domain (remainder filled in from reference TRBV5-5 and TRBJ1-2): DAGVTQSPTHLIKTRGQQVTLRCSPISGHKSVSWYQQVLGQGPQFIFQYYEKEERGRGNFPDRFSARQFPNYSSELNVNALLLGDSALYLCASSPGQSANYGYTFGSGTRLTVV.

The chain recombines TRBV5-4 with TRBJ2-7; tentative D call: TRBD2 (5 bases). The germline gives CDR1 SGHNT, CDR2 YYREEE (reference sequence). This CDR3 is 15 amino acids long. V lost 3 bases and J lost 3, with 16 bases in between. The CDR3 region is CASSSGGLAGYEQYF. CDR3 sequence (DNA): TGTGCCAGCAGCTCCGGCGGTCTAGCAGGCTACGAGCAGTACTTC.

This chain joins TRBV6-5 and TRBJ1-5; D ambiguous. The CDR3 has 15 residues. The ends were cut back, 4 bases at V and 9 bases at J, with 19 bases in the middle. Germline V gene sequence: CDR1 MNHEY, CDR2 SVGAGI. CDR3 DNA sequence: TGTGCCAGCAGTTCCCGGACCGACGGTGAGGGGCCCCAGCATTTT. Translation gives CASSSRTDGEGPQHF.

The chain combines TRBV5-6 with TRBJ1-6, with TRBD1 identical over 8 bases. The CDR3 is made up of 17 amino acids. The junction had 12 bases not matched to a gene; V was cut back by 1 base and J by 9 bases. From germline, CDR1 is SGHDT and CDR2 YYEEEE. CDR3 in DNA: TGTGCCAGCAGCTTGAGAAAACGCGGACAGGGAAGTTCACCCCTCCACTTT. It specifies CASSLRKRGQGSSPLHF. The full variable domain, completed using reference TRBV5-6 and TRBJ1-6, is DAGVTQSPTHLIKTRGQQVTLRCSPKSGHDTVSWYQQALGQGPQFIFQYYEEEERQRGNFPDRFSGHQFPNYSSELNVNALLLGDSALYLCASSLRKRGQGSSPLHFGNGTRLTVT.

J is TRBJ1-2 and V is TRBV6-2 or TRBV6-3; D gene ambiguous. Germline V gene lookup returns CDR1 MNHEY and CDR2 SVGEGT. Trimming pared 0 bases from V and 0 bases from J, leaving 5 bases between. This CDR3 contains 14 residues. The chain's CDR3 is CASSYSTTNYGYTF. CDR3 DNA sequence: TGTGCCAGCAGTTACTCGACAACTAACTATGGCTACACCTTC.

The rearrangement uses TRBV6-2 or TRBV6-3 and TRBJ2-7; 8 nucleotides align to TRBD2. Trimming at V came to 5 bases and at J to 4 bases, leaving 16 bases not matched to a gene. CDR1 MNHEY and CDR2 SVGEGT come from the germline V gene. This CDR3 has 17 residues. CDR3 sequence reads: CASSPLPPGLVYYEQYF. In DNA, the CDR3 is TGTGCCAGCAGTCCCCTTCCTCCGGGACTAGTCTATTACGAGCAGTACTTC.

To note about this clone: One junction end disagrees with the germline gene, perhaps due to a read error. This specimen includes other DNA sequences encoding the same CDR3. The chain carries TRBV9 and TRBJ1-1, with D perhaps TRBD1 (5 bases). CDR1 and CDR2 from the germline V gene are SGDLS and YYNGEE. The CDR3 runs to 15 residues. CDR3 DNA sequence: TGTGCCAGCAGCCTCTCCGGGGGGATGAATACTGAAGCTTTCTTT. Translation: CASSLSGGMNTEAFF.

The chain links TRBV7-9 to TRBJ2-7; 7 nucleotides align to TRBD1. V gave up 2 bases and J gave up 0 bases; unmatched junction bases: 7. Germline CDR1 and CDR2: SEHNR and FQNEAQ (reference sequence). The CDR3 sequence is 16 residues long. The CDR3 DNA follows: TGTGCCAGCAGCTTACCCCGGGACAGAGTCTCCTACGAGCAGTACTTC. It is translated as CASSLPRDRVSYEQYF.

The chain links TRBV7-6 to TRBJ2-5; TRBD2 matches 7 bases. Germline CDR1 is SGHVS and CDR2 is FNYEAQ. The trim removed 4 bases at V and 5 bases at J, leaving 10 bases unmatched. The CDR3 runs 15 residues. This CDR3 reads CASSSWTSPRETQYF. DNA of the CDR3: TGTGCCAGCAGCTCCTGGACTAGTCCCCGGGAGACCCAGTACTTC.

The V call is TRBV4-2, the J call TRBJ2-1, with TRBD1 matching over 7 bases. This CDR3 is built from 14 residues. The V gene's germline CDR1 is LGHNA and CDR2 YNFKEQ. Trimming cost V 5 bases and J 6 bases; bases outside gene matches: 7. This CDR3 is CASSRETGFNEQFF. CDR3 nucleotides: TGTGCCAGCAGCAGGGAGACAGGGTTCAATGAGCAGTTCTTC.

The gene calls are TRBV11-2 and TRBJ2-7; the D gene is possibly TRBD2 (5 bases). The CDR3 runs to 14 residues. V dropped 5 bases and J dropped 5 bases, with 16 bases sitting between them. The germline V gene has CDR1 SGHAT and CDR2 FQNNGV. The CDR3 reads CASSASPPVHEQYF. The CDR3 region has the DNA TGTGCCAGCAGCGCTAGCCCTCCGGTCCACGAGCAGTACTTC.

This chain uses TRBV2 with TRBJ2-5; 9 bases fit TRBD1. Germline V gene lookup returns CDR1 SNHLY and CDR2 FYNNEI. Germline trimming cut 6 bases from V and 5 bases from J; bases unmatched to any gene: 10. This CDR3 has 15 amino acids. CDR3 in amino acids: CASSMEGQGWETQYF. DNA for the CDR3: TGTGCCAGCAGCATGGAAGGACAGGGGTGGGAGACCCAGTACTTC.

The chain has TRBV3-1 (or the pseudogene TRBV3-2) and TRBJ1-1, with D tentatively TRBD1 (6 bases). Germline loops: CDR1 LGHDT, CDR2 YNNKEL (reference sequence). The V end was cut by 4 bases, the J end by 2 bases, with 11 bases between. CDR3 length: 14 amino acids. Written as DNA, the CDR3 is TGTGCCAGCAGCCCTAGGGGGGGCAACACTGAAGCTTTCTTT. This gives the protein CASSPRGGNTEAFF.

The rearrangement links TRBV3-1 (or the pseudogene TRBV3-2) to TRBJ2-3, with unresolved D. The V end was cut by 1 base, the J end by 0 bases, with 17 bases between. Germline assignment: CDR1 LGHDT and CDR2 YNNKEL (reference sequence). The CDR3 contains 18 residues. Here the CDR3 reads CASSQATGPASSTDTQYF. The DNA for the CDR3 is TGTGCCAGCAGCCAAGCAACGGGTCCGGCCTCTAGCACAGATACGCAGTATTTT.

The chain employs TRBV5-4 and TRBJ1-1; no clear D gene. V was shortened by 6 bases and J by 4 bases, with 13 bases between the two germline ends. Germline CDR1 is SGHNT and CDR2 is YYREEE (reference sequence). The length of the CDR3 is 13 residues. The CDR3 protein is CASNGVPSTEAFF. Written as DNA, the CDR3 is TGTGCCAGCAACGGGGTCCCTTCCACTGAAGCTTTCTTT.

In this sample, this clone turned up once. The CDR3 DNA is TGTGCCAGTAGTATAAGTGCTTATGGCTACACCTTC. Protein: CASSISAYGYTF. The chain couples TRBV19 to TRBJ1-2; no definite D call. Trimming removed 2 bases from V and 5 bases from J, with 6 bases in between. The CDR3 has 12 amino acids. The germline CDR1 and CDR2 sequences are LNHDA and SQIVND (reference sequence).

V and J are TRBV9 and TRBJ2-7; the D call may be TRBD1 or TRBD2 (6 bases each). V gave up 4 bases and J gave up 6 bases, with 20 bases separating them. CDR3 length: 15 residues. Looked up from germline, CDR1 is SGDLS and CDR2 is YYNGEE. The CDR3 here is CASSRQGTGRSEQYF. The CDR3 DNA reads TGTGCCAGCAGCAGGCAGGGGACCGGGAGATCCGAGCAGTACTTC.

This clone was seen a handful of times. CDR3 amino acids: CASSTTSRDRAYEQYF. Here the CDR3 DNA reads TGTGCCAGCAGCACCACATCCCGGGACCGAGCCTACGAGCAGTACTTC. This chain joins TRBV7-9 and TRBJ2-7, with D perhaps matching TRBD1 or TRBD2 (5 bases each). Germline V gene data show CDR1 as SEHNR and CDR2 as FQNEAQ (reference sequence). This CDR3 has 16 residues. V was shortened by 5 bases and J by 2 bases, with 19 bases between the two germline ends.

J is TRBJ1-2 and V is TRBV14; D ambiguous. Per the germline V gene, CDR1 is SGHDN and CDR2 is FVKESK. V lost 4 bases and J lost 6, with 12 bases in between. The CDR3 is 13 residues long. CDR3 in amino acids: CASSPGPINGYTF. The CDR3 DNA follows: TGTGCCAGCAGCCCGGGCCCTATAAATGGCTACACCTTC.